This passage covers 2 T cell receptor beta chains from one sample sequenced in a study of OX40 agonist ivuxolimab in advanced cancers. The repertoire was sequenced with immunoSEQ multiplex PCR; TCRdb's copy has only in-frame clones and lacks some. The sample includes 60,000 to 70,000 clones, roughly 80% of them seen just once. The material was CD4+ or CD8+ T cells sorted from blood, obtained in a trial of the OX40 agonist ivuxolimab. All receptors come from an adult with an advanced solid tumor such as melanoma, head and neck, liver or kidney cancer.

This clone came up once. CDR3 bases: TGTGCCAGTAGTATAGGACAGGGAGGAGGTCGGGAGACCCAGTACTTC. Amino acids: CASSIGQGGGRETQYF. J is TRBJ2-5 and V is TRBV19, with D tentatively TRBD1 (7 bases). The CDR3 has 16 amino acids. V was clipped by 1 base and J by 5 bases, with 17 bases between them. CDR1 and CDR2 (germline): LNHDA, SQIVND (reference sequence). The variable domain in full, with the rest retrieved from reference TRBV19 and TRBJ2-5, is DGGITQSPKYLFRKEGQNVTLSCEQNLNHDAMYWYRQDPGQGLRLIYYSQIVNDFQKGDIAEGYSVSREKKESFPLTVTSAQKNPTAFYLCASSIGQGGGRETQYFGPGTRLLVL.

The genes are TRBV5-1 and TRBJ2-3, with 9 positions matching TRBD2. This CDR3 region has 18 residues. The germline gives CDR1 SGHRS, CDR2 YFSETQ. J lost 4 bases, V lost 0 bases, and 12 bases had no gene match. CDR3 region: CASSLAPSGTGSSDTQYF. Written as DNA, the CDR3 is TGCGCCAGCAGCTTGGCCCCTAGCGGGACGGGAAGCTCAGATACGCAGTATTTT.